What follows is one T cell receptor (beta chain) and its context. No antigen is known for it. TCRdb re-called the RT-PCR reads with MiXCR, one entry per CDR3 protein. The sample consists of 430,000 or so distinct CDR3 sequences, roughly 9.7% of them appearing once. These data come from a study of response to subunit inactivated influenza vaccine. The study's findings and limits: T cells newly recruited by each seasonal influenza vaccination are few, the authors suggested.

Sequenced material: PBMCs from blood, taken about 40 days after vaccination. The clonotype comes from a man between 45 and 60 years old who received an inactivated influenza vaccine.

The CDR3 loop reads CASSSEGVYEQYF. The CDR3 coding sequence is TGTGCCAGCAGCTCTGAAGGGGTCTACGAGCAGTACTTC. The rearrangement links TRBV7-8 to TRBJ2-7; tentatively, D is TRBD1 (5 bases). The CDR3 has 13 amino acids. Germline loops: CDR1 SGHVS, CDR2 FQNEAQ. The V and J ends lost 4 bases and 3 bases respectively, with 10 bases between them.